The rows below give T cell receptor beta chains drawn from one sample of a study of cytomegalovirus exposure and HLA in healthy donors. Sequencing used immunoSEQ multiplex PCR; TCRdb keeps in-frame clones, though not all of them. The data show 120,000 or so clones, about 90% seen once. Material for sequencing was PBMCs. These receptors were obtained from a young woman in good health and CMV-seronegative. Each CDR3 is given with its conserved first and last residue. Each record gives: V gene, D gene, CDR3 length, J gene, clone size, CDR3 DNA, CDR3 protein. D genes are given only for firm matches. The size field is filled for only some rows; it gives once, few, many or a size class.

TRBV29-1,-,15,TRBJ2-7,-,TGCAGCGTTGAAGAGGCGGGGGCCCTCTCCTACGAGCAGTACTTC,CSVEEAGALSYEQYF
TRBV5-5,TRBD1,15,TRBJ1-4,-,TGTGCCAGCAGTCACGAGACAGGGGCATATGAAAAACTGTTTTTT,CASSHETGAYEKLFF
TRBV1,-,17,TRBJ2-7,-,TGCACCAGCAGCCAAGGCGGACAGGGGTCACCCTCGTACGAGCAGTACTTC,CTSSQGGQGSPSYEQYF
TRBV7-9,TRBD1,15,TRBJ1-1,-,TGTGCCAGCAGCTTGGGGACAGGGACGAACACTGAAGCTTTCTTT,CASSLGTGTNTEAFF
TRBV5-5,TRBD1,15,TRBJ2-7,-,TGTGCCAGCAGTGGCTCCGGGCGGGCAGGGGGCGAGCAGTACTTC,CASSGSGRAGGEQYF
TRBV4-2,-,17,TRBJ1-3,-,TGTGCCAGCAGCCAAGATGGGGGGGGACCGGGTGGAAACACCATATATTTT,CASSQDGGGPGGNTIYF
TRBV30,TRBD1,14,TRBJ1-4,-,TGTGCCTGGAGTTTTAGGGGACAGATTAAAAAACTGTTTTTT,CAWSFRGQIKKLFF
TRBV2,TRBD1,15,TRBJ2-2,-,TGTGCCAGCAGGGAAGGGACAGCCGCGCCAGGGGAGCTGTTTTTT,CASREGTAAPGELFF
TRBV2,TRBD1,16,TRBJ2-3,-,TGTGCCAGCACCGACCCATACGGGACAGGGTCAGATACGCAGTATTTT,CASTDPYGTGSDTQYF
TRBV18,TRBD1,14,TRBJ2-7,-,TGTGCCAGCTCCCGAGGGACAGGGTTTCCCGAGCAGTACTTC,CASSRGTGFPEQYF
TRBV28,-,13,TRBJ2-3,-,TGTGCCAGCAGTTCTTCTAGCACAGATACGCAGTATTTT,CASSSSSTDTQYF
TRBV13,-,16,TRBJ2-2,once,TGTGCCAGCAGCTTAAGTGCCAGAAGAAGTATCGGGGAGCTGTTTTTT,CASSLSARRSIGELFF
TRBV29-1,TRBD2,17,TRBJ2-3,-,TGCAGCGTTGAACTCCTAGGGACTAGGAGGAGCACAGATACGCAGTATTTT,CSVELLGTRRSTDTQYF
TRBV30,TRBD1,14,TRBJ2-7,-,TGTGCCTGGAGTGTAGGGACAGGATCCTACGAGCAGTACTTC,CAWSVGTGSYEQYF
TRBV5-8,TRBD1,16,TRBJ1-2,once,TGTGCCAGCAGCGCGGGACAGGGTACCCTCGACTATGGCTACACCTTC,CASSAGQGTLDYGYTF
TRBV18,TRBD2,15,TRBJ2-7,few,TGTGCCAGCTCACCATTAGGACTAGCGGGAGACGAGCAGTACTTC,CASSPLGLAGDEQYF
TRBV19,-,14,TRBJ2-2,-,TGTGCCAGTAGTATTTCAGGGATCACCGGGGAGCTGTTTTTT,CASSISGITGELFF
TRBV15,TRBD1,16,TRBJ1-4,-,TGTGCCACCAGCAGAGATTTGGGACAGGGGAGGGAAAAACTGTTTTTT,CATSRDLGQGREKLFF
TRBV28,-,14,TRBJ1-2,-,TGTGCCAGCAGTTCCGGACAGCTAAAGCCCGGCTACACCTTC,CASSSGQLKPGYTF
TRBV5-1,TRBD1,17,TRBJ2-7,-,TGCGCCAGCAGAAAACAAGCGGGGGACAGGGGGCCGGGCGAGCAGTACTTC,CASRKQAGDRGPGEQYF
TRBV19,TRBD1,16,TRBJ2-7,-,TGTGCCAGTAGTATAGATGTCGAGACAGGGGGTTACGAGCAGTACTTC,CASSIDVETGGYEQYF
TRBV6-6,TRBD2,15,TRBJ2-7,-,TGTGCCAGCAGCTACCGACTAGCGGGCCCCTACGAGCAGTACTTC,CASSYRLAGPYEQYF
TRBV4-3,-,17,TRBJ2-7,once,TGCGCCAGCAGCCAAGCCTCAACGGGACACCTCTTCTACGAGCAGTACTTC,CASSQASTGHLFYEQYF
TRBV7-6,-,16,TRBJ2-3,-,TGTGCCAGCAGCTTAGGGCAGGTTCCCCGCACAGATACGCAGTATTTT,CASSLGQVPRTDTQYF
TRBV5-4,-,13,TRBJ2-1,-,TGTGCCAGCAGCTTGGAACAGCACAATGAGCAGTTCTTC,CASSLEQHNEQFF